Detailed here is one T cell receptor (beta chain). From germline, CDR1 is SGHRS and CDR2 YFSETQ. The CDR3 extends over 17 amino acids. The ends lost 4 bases at V and 4 bases at J; junction bases unmatched: 13. Per the original data handling: Reference gene primer amplification gave nucleated cell count estimates. TCRdb's copy holds only in-frame clones and misses some; the assay was immunoSEQ multiplex PCR. The V and J calls and the clone size are those of that table, but D and trimming were determined from the DNA. Here the sample spans about 210,000 clones, approximately 90% being singletons. This sample was taken from a study of blood T cell repertoires in COVID-19. Study summary: Italy, Spain and the United States were the sources of the convalescent and acute COVID-19 samples. Sources were T cells, B-cell-depleted T cells, or PBMCs; the material itself was cDNA or gDNA.

The clonotype comes from a woman between 40 and 50 years old with acute or convalescent COVID-19. V gene TRBV5-1 combines with J gene TRBJ2-5; 10 nucleotides agree with TRBD2. The sequencing sample was made of peripheral blood. CDR3 nucleotides: TGCGCCAGCAGCCCCCCCGAACTAGCGGGGAAGGCAGAGACCCAGTACTTC. Its protein is CASSPPELAGKAETQYF.